Shown below are 29 T cell receptor beta chains from a single sample sequenced in a study of blood T cell repertoires in COVID-19. TCRdb's table, derived via immunoSEQ multiplex PCR, lists solely in-frame clones and lacks some. The sample lists about 200,000 clones, more than 70% occurring once. The material sequenced was peripheral blood. Source of these receptors: a person between 65 and 79 years old with COVID-19, enrolled during active disease.

This rearrangement joins TRBV18 to TRBJ2-1, with 9 nucleotides matching TRBD1. With 2 bases clipped from V and 6 bases from J, the junction kept 5 bases outside the gene matches. The length of the CDR3 is 15 residues. The germline gives CDR1 KGHSH, CDR2 LQKENI. CDR3 sequence (DNA): TGTGCCAGCTCACCAAGGGGACAGGGTAGCAATGAGCAGTTCTTC. As protein: CASSPRGQGSNEQFF.

The genes are TRBV27 and TRBJ1-6; D not certain. Between the trimmed V and J ends, which lost 2 bases and 8 bases, there was a span of 22 bases. The CDR3 sequence is 18 residues long. Germline V gene lookup returns CDR1 MNHEY and CDR2 SMNVEV (reference sequence). The CDR3 here is CASSLRSLAAQHHSPLHF. In nucleotides, the CDR3 is TGTGCCAGCAGTTTAAGGTCCTTGGCAGCACAGCACCATTCACCCCTCCACTTT.

This clone was observed a handful of times. The chain couples TRBV7-3 to TRBJ1-3, with D unresolved. The CDR3 consists of 15 residues. Germline V gene sequence: CDR1 SGHTA, CDR2 FQGTGA. The V and J ends lost 2 bases and 0 bases respectively, with 8 bases between them. CDR3 nucleotide sequence: TGTGCCAGCAGCTTATCGGCAGGCTCTGGAAACACCATATATTTT. Translating gives CASSLSAGSGNTIYF.

This chain uses TRBV7-9 with TRBJ2-5; perhaps TRBD1 as D (6 bases). The length of the CDR3 is 13 residues. Germline-derived CDR1 and CDR2 are SEHNR and FQNEAQ (reference sequence). V dropped 11 bases and J dropped 4 bases, with 17 bases sitting between them. CDR3 residues: CAQAAGDSETQYF. The CDR3 nucleotides are TGTGCCCAAGCGGCAGGGGATTCAGAGACCCAGTACTTC.

The chain is built from TRBV7-2 and TRBJ1-1; 8 positions agree with TRBD1. This CDR3 region has 14 residues. From germline, CDR1 is SGHTA and CDR2 FQGNSA. Trimming took 5 bases from V and 5 from J; bases not matched to a gene: 7. The CDR3 nucleotides read TGTGCCAGCAGCACCTGGACAGGGCAGACTGAAGCTTTCTTT. Encoded protein: CASSTWTGQTEAFF.

The chain joins TRBV4-1 to TRBJ2-5; the match to TRBD2 covers 10 bases. The CDR3 extends over 15 amino acids. Germline V lookup: CDR1 MGHRA, CDR2 YSYEKL. The V gene end was trimmed by 4 bases and the J gene end by 1 base; junction bases not matched to a gene: 3. CDR3 sequence: CASSPGLAAQETQYF. CDR3 sequence (DNA): TGCGCCAGCAGCCCCGGACTAGCGGCCCAAGAGACCCAGTACTTC.

This clone was seen just once. The CDR3 loop is CATSDPGAEETQYF. CDR3 bases: TGTGCCACCAGTGACCCAGGGGCAGAAGAGACCCAGTACTTC. The chain links TRBV24-1 to TRBJ2-5; maybe TRBD1 (6 bases). The CDR3 is 14 amino acids. Germline V gives CDR1 KGHDR, CDR2 SFDVKD. The V end lost 4 bases, the J end lost 3 bases, and 11 bases lay between the germline ends.

V and J are TRBV29-1 and TRBJ2-2; 14 nucleotides align to TRBD2. V trimming: 5 bases; J trimming: 0 bases; junction bases outside the gene matches: 8. Per the germline V gene, CDR1 is SQVTM and CDR2 is ANQGSEA. CDR3 length: 18 residues. CDR3 DNA: TGCAGCGTTCGTCTTCCGGGACTAGCGGGAGCGAACACCGGGGAGCTGTTTTTT. It is translated as CSVRLPGLAGANTGELFF.

The chain links TRBV3-1 (or the pseudogene TRBV3-2) to TRBJ2-5; D is perhaps TRBD2 (5 bases). CDR1 is LGHDT and CDR2 is YNNKEL in the germline V gene (reference sequence). V lost 5 bases to trimming and J lost 7 bases, with 17 bases between them. This CDR3 spans 14 amino acids. The CDR3 spells CASSAGLILPTQYF. Written as DNA, the CDR3 is TGTGCCAGCAGCGCCGGACTGATATTACCGACCCAGTACTTC.

The CDR3 loop reads CASRITGRNEQFF. The CDR3 region has the DNA TGTGCCAGCAGGATCACAGGTCGCAATGAGCAGTTCTTC. This chain connects TRBV27 to TRBJ2-1, with D maybe TRBD1 (5 bases). The V end lost 6 bases, the J end lost 6 bases, and 12 bases lay between the germline ends. This CDR3 has 13 residues. CDR1 and CDR2 (germline): MNHEY, SMNVEV (reference sequence).

The J gene is TRBJ1-5, the V gene TRBV19, with TRBD1 matching over 8 bases. The V segment lost 4 bases and the J segment 0 bases; nucleotides outside the gene matches: 11. The CDR3 sequence is 18 residues long. Germline V lookup: CDR1 LNHDA, CDR2 SQIVND (reference sequence). The CDR3 bases are TGTGCCAGTAGTACTCAGGGGGCATTGGGCTATAGCAATCAGCCCCAGCATTTT. It is translated as CASSTQGALGYSNQPQHF. The full variable domain, with the rest looked up from reference TRBV19 and TRBJ1-5, is DGGITQSPKYLFRKEGQNVTLSCEQNLNHDAMYWYRQDPGQGLRLIYYSQIVNDFQKGDIAEGYSVSREKKESFPLTVTSAQKNPTAFYLCASSTQGALGYSNQPQHFGDGTRLSIL.

This clone was observed a few times. The chain couples TRBV19 to TRBJ2-2, with 8 bases lining up with TRBD1. The CDR3 consists of 12 residues. The V gene's germline CDR1 is LNHDA and CDR2 SQIVND (reference sequence). This CDR3 reads CVGQGSTGELFF. The CDR3, as DNA: TGTGTCGGACAGGGTTCCACCGGGGAGCTGTTTTTT.

A word on this clone: The identical CDR3 is also encoded by other nucleotide sequences in the sample. The chain carries TRBV6-2 or TRBV6-3 and TRBJ2-7, with D unclear. CDR1 and CDR2 (germline): MNHEY, SVGEGT. The CDR3 sequence is 11 residues long. Between the trimmed V and J ends, which lost 2 bases and 5 bases, there was a span of 4 bases. The CDR3 is CASSYGHEQYF. For the CDR3, the DNA is TGTGCCAGCAGTTACGGGCACGAGCAGTACTTC.

This clone was counted between two and nine times. The chain combines TRBV4-3 with TRBJ2-3; the match to TRBD2 covers 11 bases. The CDR3 sequence is 17 residues long. The germline gives CDR1 LGHNA, CDR2 YSLEER. V lost 1 base to trimming and J lost 2 bases; unmatched junction nucleotides: 5. CDR3 amino acids: CASSQGVSGGATDTQYF. CDR3 in DNA: TGCGCCAGCAGCCAAGGGGTTAGCGGGGGGGCCACAGATACGCAGTATTTT.

The chain has TRBV28 and TRBJ1-2; 8 nucleotides match TRBD1. CDR3 length: 14 amino acids. Unmatched junction bases numbered 6, after V lost 5 bases and J lost 4 bases. Germline V lookup: CDR1 MDHEN, CDR2 SYDVKM. In DNA, the CDR3 is TGTGCCAGCAGTACGGGACAGGACTTCTATGGCTACACCTTC. It codes for CASSTGQDFYGYTF.

The chain recombines TRBV19 with TRBJ1-3, with a tentative D call TRBD1 (6 bases). The V gene's germline CDR1 is LNHDA and CDR2 SQIVND (reference sequence). V lost 0 bases, J lost 0 bases, and 21 bases lay in between. The CDR3 runs to 20 residues. CDR3 loop: CASSIDFGASWDNSGNTIYF. As DNA, the CDR3 is TGTGCCAGTAGTATAGATTTTGGGGCGTCGTGGGACAACTCTGGAAACACCATATATTTT. Filled out from reference TRBV19 and TRBJ1-3, the complete variable domain reads DGGITQSPKYLFRKEGQNVTLSCEQNLNHDAMYWYRQDPGQGLRLIYYSQIVNDFQKGDIAEGYSVSREKKESFPLTVTSAQKNPTAFYLCASSIDFGASWDNSGNTIYFGEGSWLTVV.

V usage is TRBV6-2 or TRBV6-3 and J usage is TRBJ2-7, with 11 bases matching TRBD2. The CDR3 consists of 15 residues. The germline V gene encodes CDR1 MNHEY and CDR2 SVGEGT. V dropped 6 bases and J dropped 1; count of bases not matched to a gene: 5. CDR3 loop: CASRPSGGLSYEQYF. The CDR3 DNA reads as TGTGCCAGCAGACCTAGCGGGGGGTTATCCTACGAGCAGTACTTC.

This chain uses TRBV6-5 with TRBJ2-5, with 9 bases fitting TRBD2. V shed 3 bases and J 1 base; nucleotides not matched to a gene: 6. The CDR3 covers 16 residues. Germline V CDR1 and CDR2: MNHEY, SVGAGI. The CDR3 DNA reads TGTGCCAGCAGTTATTTGAGCGGGGGGAGCCAAGAGACCCAGTACTTC. As protein: CASSYLSGGSQETQYF.

The chain is built from TRBV5-4 and TRBJ2-3; TRBD2 matches at 13 bases. J lost 5 bases, V lost 4 bases, and 7 bases had no gene match. CDR1 is SGHNT and CDR2 is YYREEE in the germline V gene (reference sequence). CDR3 length equals 16 residues. CDR3 sequence: CASSARLAGGQDTQYF. In DNA, the CDR3 is TGTGCCAGCAGCGCCAGACTAGCGGGAGGTCAAGATACGCAGTATTTT.

The V call is TRBV27, the J call TRBJ1-2, with 8 bases identical to TRBD1. V was pared by 10 bases and J by 7 bases, with 14 bases of the junction left unmatched. The length of the CDR3 is 14 residues. Germline V gene sequence: CDR1 MNHEY, CDR2 SMNVEV (reference sequence). In nucleotides, the CDR3 is TGTGCCACCACGGACAGGGCTGGAGCTGGTGGCTACACCTTC. It specifies CATTDRAGAGGYTF.

V and J are TRBV2 and TRBJ2-7; TRBD2 matches at 7 bases. Germline trimming cut 3 bases from V and 6 bases from J; bases unmatched to any gene: 8. Germline CDR1 is SNHLY and CDR2 is FYNNEI. The CDR3 loop spans 14 amino acids. The CDR3 DNA reads as TGTGCCAGCAGTGAGGTAGCGGGTAACTTCGAGCAGTACTTC. Protein sequence: CASSEVAGNFEQYF.

V and J are TRBV4-2 and TRBJ1-1, with D unresolved. Germline V gene lookup returns CDR1 LGHNA and CDR2 YNFKEQ. Trimming left V 0 bases short and J 4 bases short, with 9 bases between. This CDR3 comprises 14 residues. CDR3: CASSQELRGTEAFF. In DNA form, the CDR3 reads TGTGCCAGCAGCCAAGAGTTGCGGGGCACTGAAGCTTTCTTT.

This sequence joins TRBV19 and TRBJ2-2; 10 bases fit TRBD1. V lost 5 bases to trimming and J lost 3 bases; unmatched junction nucleotides: 3. The V gene's germline CDR1 is LNHDA and CDR2 SQIVND (reference sequence). The CDR3 is made up of 15 amino acids. The CDR3 DNA follows: TGTGCCAGTAGTGACAGGGGGCTAGACACCGGGGAGCTGTTTTTT. It yields the protein CASSDRGLDTGELFF.

The rearrangement joins TRBV4-1 to TRBJ2-3; TRBD2 agrees at 10 bases. Germline V gives CDR1 MGHRA, CDR2 YSYEKL. The CDR3 sequence is 13 residues long. J was trimmed by 8 bases and V by 4 bases; bases with no gene match: 3. The CDR3 DNA reads TGCGCCAGCAGCCCCTTAGCGGGAGGTACGCAGTATTTT. It yields the protein CASSPLAGGTQYF.

The chain joins TRBV10-3 to TRBJ2-1, with TRBD2 matching over 8 bases. The ends lost 8 bases at V and 7 bases at J; junction bases unmatched: 10. CDR1 is ENHRY and CDR2 is SYGVKD in the germline V gene. There are 14 residues in the CDR3. CDR3 sequence: CAIGGLAGINEQFF. Here the CDR3 DNA reads TGTGCCATCGGCGGGCTAGCGGGTATAAATGAGCAGTTCTTC.

The chain combines TRBV7-2 with TRBJ1-3; perhaps TRBD1 as D (5 bases). V was cut by 1 base and J by 4 bases, with 11 bases left in between. CDR3 length: 15 residues. CDR1 is SGHTA and CDR2 is FQGNSA in the germline V gene. This CDR3 reads CASSLEGQSGNTIYF. The CDR3 nucleotides are TGTGCCAGCAGCTTAGAGGGGCAATCGGGAAACACCATATATTTT.

The chain has TRBV10-3 and TRBJ2-7; 7 positions agree with TRBD1. In germline, CDR1 is ENHRY, CDR2 SYGVKD. V dropped 3 bases and J dropped 5; count of bases not matched to a gene: 10. This CDR3 region has 15 residues. DNA of the CDR3: TGTGCCATCAGTGAAGGTTTGACAGGGCTCGACGAGCAGTACTTC. Encoded protein: CAISEGLTGLDEQYF.

The chain couples TRBV9 to TRBJ1-2; 10 bases are shared with TRBD1. CDR3 length equals 13 residues. Germline loops: CDR1 SGDLS, CDR2 YYNGEE. V was clipped by 3 bases and J by 8 bases; unmatched bases: 4. CDR3 nucleotides: TGTGCCAGCAGCGCGGGACAGGGGCTAGGCTACACCTTC. As protein: CASSAGQGLGYTF.

This clone was seen once. The DNA of the CDR3 is TGCGCCAGCAGCCATGCGGCCTCAGCGGGTGTCAGAGGGGGCTACACCTTC. Translated: CASSHAASAGVRGGYTF. This chain joins TRBV4-1 and TRBJ1-2; D is ambiguous. Germline loops: CDR1 MGHRA, CDR2 YSYEKL. CDR3 length: 17 amino acids. Trimming stripped 3 bases from V and 8 bases from J, with 25 bases between.